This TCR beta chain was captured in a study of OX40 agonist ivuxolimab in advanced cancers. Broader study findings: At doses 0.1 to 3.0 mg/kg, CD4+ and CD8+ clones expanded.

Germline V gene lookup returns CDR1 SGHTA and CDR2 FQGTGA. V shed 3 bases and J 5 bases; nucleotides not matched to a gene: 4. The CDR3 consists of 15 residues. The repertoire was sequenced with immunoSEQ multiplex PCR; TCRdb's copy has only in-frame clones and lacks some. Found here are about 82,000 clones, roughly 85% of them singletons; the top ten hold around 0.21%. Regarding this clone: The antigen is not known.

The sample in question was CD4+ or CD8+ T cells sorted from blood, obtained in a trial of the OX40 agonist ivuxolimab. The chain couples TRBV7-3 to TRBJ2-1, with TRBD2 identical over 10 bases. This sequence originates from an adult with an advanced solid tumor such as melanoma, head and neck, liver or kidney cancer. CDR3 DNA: TGTGCCAGCAGCTTGGATAGCGGGAGGCACAATGAGCAGTTCTTC. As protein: CASSLDSGRHNEQFF.